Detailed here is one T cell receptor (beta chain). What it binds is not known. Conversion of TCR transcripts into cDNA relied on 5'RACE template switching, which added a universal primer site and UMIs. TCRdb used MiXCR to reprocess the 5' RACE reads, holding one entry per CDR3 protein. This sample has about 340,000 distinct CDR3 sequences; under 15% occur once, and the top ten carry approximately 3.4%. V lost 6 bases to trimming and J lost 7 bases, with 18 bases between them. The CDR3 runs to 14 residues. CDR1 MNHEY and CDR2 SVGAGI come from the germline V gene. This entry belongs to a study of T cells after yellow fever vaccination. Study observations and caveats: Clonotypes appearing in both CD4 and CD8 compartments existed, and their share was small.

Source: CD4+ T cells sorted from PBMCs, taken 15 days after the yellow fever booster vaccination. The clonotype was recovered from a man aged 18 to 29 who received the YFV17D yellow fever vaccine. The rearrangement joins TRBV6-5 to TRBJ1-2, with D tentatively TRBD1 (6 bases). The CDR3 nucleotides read TGTGCCAGCAGACCGGATCAGGGGAGGGGTGGCTACACCTTC. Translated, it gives CASRPDQGRGGYTF.